Listed below are T cell receptor beta chains from one sample, sequenced in a study of T cells in Graves' hyperthyroidism and ophthalmopathy. TCRdb reprocessed the multiplex PCR reads via MiXCR and lists one record per CDR3 protein. The sample consists of 370,000 or so distinct CDR3 sequences, 25% of them appearing once. The source material was blood. The receptors were sampled from a man aged 50-59 years with Graves' hyperthyroidism. Both conserved end residues are part of each CDR3. The order of the fields is CDR3 protein, CDR3 length, clone size, D gene, J gene, V gene. D genes are given only for firm matches. The size entry is marked missing in some rows and otherwise reads once, few, many or a size class.

CDR3: CASSVQGKETQYF
length: 13
size: few
D: -
J: TRBJ2-5
V: TRBV9

CDR3: CASSLGGLDEKLFF
length: 14
size: -
D: -
J: TRBJ1-4
V: TRBV27

CDR3: CSARDRLSDGYTF
length: 13
size: few
D: -
J: TRBJ1-2
V: TRBV20-1

CDR3: CSARAASSSYNEQFF
length: 15
size: few
D: -
J: TRBJ2-1
V: TRBV20-1

CDR3: CASRESRVNTEAFF
length: 14
size: -
D: -
J: TRBJ1-1
V: TRBV6-2/TRBV6-3

CDR3: CANSLGRFTDTQYF
length: 14
size: few
D: -
J: TRBJ2-3
V: TRBV28

CDR3: CASSESRGDNQPQHF
length: 15
size: few
D: TRBD1
J: TRBJ1-5
V: TRBV2

CDR3: CASSSTGTRGAGKYF
length: 15
size: -
D: -
J: TRBJ2-5
V: TRBV7-9

CDR3: CASSPAANTGELFF
length: 14
size: -
D: -
J: TRBJ2-2
V: TRBV18

CDR3: CASSYLTGRQETQYF
length: 15
size: -
D: -
J: TRBJ2-5
V: TRBV6-2/TRBV6-3

CDR3: CASSQTRGRTTSGARETQYF
length: 20
size: -
D: -
J: TRBJ2-5
V: TRBV14

CDR3: CASSFGTGSNEQYF
length: 14
size: -
D: TRBD1
J: TRBJ2-7
V: TRBV5-1

CDR3: CASSLTGTGYNEQFF
length: 15
size: few
D: -
J: TRBJ2-1
V: TRBV11-2

CDR3: CATSRDRTVNYGYTF
length: 15
size: -
D: -
J: TRBJ1-2
V: TRBV15

CDR3: CAVRLNTEAFF
length: 11
size: -
D: -
J: TRBJ1-1
V: TRBV19

CDR3: CSAWDHSGGSQHF
length: 13
size: -
D: -
J: TRBJ1-5
V: TRBV20-1

CDR3: CATRRGGATGANVLTF
length: 16
size: few
D: -
J: TRBJ2-6
V: TRBV15

CDR3: CASSLGALSQETQYF
length: 15
size: few
D: -
J: TRBJ2-5
V: TRBV5-1

CDR3: CASSLAAGYGGGPYYEQYF
length: 19
size: -
D: TRBD2
J: TRBJ2-7
V: TRBV7-3

CDR3: CASSPRLAGLYNEQFF
length: 16
size: few
D: TRBD2
J: TRBJ2-1
V: TRBV11-3

CDR3: CASSEPVEPGRAQYF
length: 15
size: few
D: TRBD2
J: TRBJ2-5
V: TRBV6-1

CDR3: CASSQQGNYNDQFF
length: 14
size: -
D: -
J: TRBJ2-1
V: TRBV3-1